One sample yielded the 5 T cell receptor beta chains listed below, sequenced in a study of early T cells in non-severe SARS-CoV-2 infection. MiXCR, run by TCRdb on the 5' RACE reads, gives a single entry per CDR3 protein. Here the sample spans some 29,000 distinct CDR3 sequences, 5.7% being singletons. Sequencing was performed on whole blood. These TCRs come from an adult who was a healthcare worker with PCR-confirmed SARS-CoV-2 infection or an uninfected control (not recorded which).

This clonotype rates as medium-sized (0.01 to 0.1%). This chain links TRBV5-1 with TRBJ1-5; D unclear. In germline, CDR1 is SGHRS, CDR2 YFSETQ. Trimming shortened V by 1 base and J by 2 bases, and 4 bases separated the two germline ends. The CDR3 sequence is 13 residues long. The CDR3 DNA sequence: TGCGCCAGCAGCTTGAACGGCAATCAGCCCCAGCATTTT. The encoded protein is CASSLNGNQPQHF.

This clonotype was detected ten times or more. The chain has TRBV12-3 or TRBV12-4 and TRBJ1-1, with D uncertain. Deletions cut 7 bases from V and 1 base from J, with 13 bases between. CDR3 size: 14 residues. The CDR3 reads CASTTYGGNTEAFF. CDR3 DNA: TGTGCCAGCACCACCTATGGCGGGAACACTGAAGCTTTCTTT.

The DNA of the CDR3 is TGTGCCAGCAGTTTATGGGGAGGGTCCACTCAGAACACTGAAGCTTTCTTT. Its protein product is CASSLWGGSTQNTEAFF. V is TRBV28 and J is TRBJ1-1; D gene ambiguous. Germline V gene data show CDR1 as MDHEN and CDR2 as SYDVKM. The CDR3 runs to 17 residues. With 0 bases removed from V and 1 base from J, the gap between germline ends came to 15 bases.

This clonotype was observed a few times. This chain uses TRBV7-2 with TRBJ2-7, with 9 bases that match TRBD2. Trimming took 5 bases from V and 4 from J; bases not matched to a gene: 6. Germline CDR1 SGHTA, CDR2 FQGNSA. The CDR3 is 14 amino acids. In DNA form, the CDR3 reads TGTGCCAGCAGCACGCGGGGGGGCGGTTACGAGCAGTACTTC. Translation: CASSTRGGGYEQYF. Full variable domain (remainder filled in from reference TRBV7-2 and TRBJ2-7): GAGVSQSPSNKVTEKGKDVELRCDPISGHTALYWYRQSLGQGLEFLIYFQGNSAPDKSGLPSDRFSAERTGGSVSTLTIQRTQQEDSAVYLCASSTRGGGYEQYFGPGTRLTVT.

This clonotype was detected ten times or more. V gene TRBV4-2 combines with J gene TRBJ1-4; D is uncertain. CDR3 length: 15 residues. With 4 bases removed from V and 0 bases from J, the gap between germline ends came to 9 bases. CDR1 LGHNA and CDR2 YNFKEQ come from the germline V gene. The CDR3 spells CASSPEIATNEKLFF. The CDR3 DNA follows: TGTGCCAGCAGCCCGGAGATTGCAACTAATGAAAAACTGTTTTTT.